This T cell receptor beta chain was documented in a study of cytomegalovirus exposure and HLA in healthy donors. Background on the study: T cells numbering around 190 million yielded 100 million to 120 million unique TCR beta sequences in an earlier analysis. Study observations and caveats: Across HLA loci, a later analysis found differing TCR association rates, with DRB1 most and HLA-C fewest. Among the CMV-associated chains, three were confirmed in vitro as specific for CMV antigens.

PCR amplification relied on 60 Vbeta primers (plus 13 Jbeta primers). Data came from immunoSEQ multiplex PCR; TCRdb stores just in-frame clones and leaves some out. The table records about 100,000 clones, roughly 77% of them present only once. This clone was observed a few times. Its target is not known. Per germline, CDR1 GTSNPN and CDR2 SVGIG (reference sequence). The CDR3 runs to 13 residues. Trimming removed 5 bases from V and 2 bases from J; junction bases left unmatched: 3. V and J are TRBV30 and TRBJ1-5, with 7 positions matching TRBD1. This TCR was recovered from a woman in her fifties or sixties in good health and CMV-seropositive. Sequences were obtained from PBMCs. The DNA of the CDR3 is TGTGCCTGGTCGGGACAGCGCAATCAGCCCCAGCATTTT. Protein product: CAWSGQRNQPQHF.